The rows below give T cell receptor beta chains drawn from one sample of a study of lymphopenia after photon versus proton radiotherapy. Data came from immunoSEQ multiplex PCR; TCRdb stores just in-frame clones and leaves some out. The sample lists fewer than 20,000 clones, about 92% occurring once. Sequenced here: peripheral blood, sampled from a patient treated with photon-based radiotherapy. The receptors derive from a woman aged 35 to 49 with cholangiocarcinoma. The CDR3 runs from the conserved cysteine through the conserved F or W. The D gene is left open where the match is weak. Clone size is stated in some rows and not others, as once, few, many or a class when expanded.

d_gene | j_gene | abundance | v_gene | CDR3nt | CDR3aa
. | TRBJ2-7 | . | TRBV19 | TGTGCCTCTCAACTTCGGGCAGGAGGAAGGCTTTACGAGCAGTACTTC | CASQLRAGGRLYEQYF
TRBD2 | TRBJ2-1 | . | TRBV30 | TGTGCCCGATCGACTAGCGGGTCCTACAATGAGCAGTTCTTC | CARSTSGSYNEQFF
TRBD2 | TRBJ2-1 | . | TRBV10-3 | TGTGCCATCAGTGACCCCTCCCGGGGGGGGCTTAGGAATGAGCAGTTCTTC | CAISDPSRGGLRNEQFF
. | TRBJ2-1 | . | TRBV30 | TGTGCCTGGAGCCCACGGGGGTCCCCCTACAATGAGCAGTTCTTC | CAWSPRGSPYNEQFF
. | TRBJ1-3 | . | TRBV4-3 | TGCGCCAGCAGCCAAGATTTTGGGCGGAGCTCTGGAAACACCATATATTTT | CASSQDFGRSSGNTIYF
TRBD1 | TRBJ2-6 | . | TRBV28 | TGTGCCAGCAGTTTGACAGGGTTTCCCCCTGGGGCCAACGTCCTGACTTTC | CASSLTGFPPGANVLTF
. | TRBJ1-1 | once | TRBV28 | TGTGCCAGCAGTTTACCCGTGGGTTTGAACACTGAAGCTTTCTTT | CASSLPVGLNTEAFF
TRBD1 | TRBJ2-7 | . | TRBV27 | TGTGCCAGCAAAAACAGGGCGGGACAGGCCTACGAGCAGTACTTC | CASKNRAGQAYEQYF
. | TRBJ2-1 | . | TRBV12-5 | TGTGCTAGTGGTTTTAGCTGGGATGAGCAGTTCTTC | CASGFSWDEQFF
TRBD1 | TRBJ1-3 | few | TRBV9 | TGTGCCAGCAGCGCCAACAGGGGCTCTGGAAACACCATATATTTT | CASSANRGSGNTIYF
. | TRBJ2-3 | . | TRBV7-7 | TGTGCTAGCAGCTTGCACAACAAGGCAGATACGCAGTATTTT | CASSLHNKADTQYF
TRBD1 | TRBJ2-2 | . | TRBV30 | TGTGCCTGGACTACCCTGACAGGGCTCTTCTCCGGGGAGCTGTTTTTT | CAWTTLTGLFSGELFF
. | TRBJ1-1 | . | TRBV19 | TGTGCCAGTAGTATAGAAGAGGGGCTCAGGAACACTGAAGCTTTCTTT | CASSIEEGLRNTEAFF